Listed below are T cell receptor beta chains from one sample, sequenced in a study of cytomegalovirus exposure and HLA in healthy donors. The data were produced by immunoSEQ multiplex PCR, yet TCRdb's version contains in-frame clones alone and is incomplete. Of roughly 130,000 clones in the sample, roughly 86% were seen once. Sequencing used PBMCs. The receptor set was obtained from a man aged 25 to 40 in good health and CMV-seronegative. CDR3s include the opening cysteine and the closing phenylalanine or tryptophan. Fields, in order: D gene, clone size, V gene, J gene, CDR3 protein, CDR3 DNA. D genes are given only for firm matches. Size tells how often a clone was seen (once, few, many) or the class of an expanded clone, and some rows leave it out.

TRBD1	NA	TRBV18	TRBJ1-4	CASSRPTGGGEKLFF	TGTGCCAGCTCACGGCCGACAGGGGGAGGTGAAAAACTGTTTTTT
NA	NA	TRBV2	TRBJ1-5	CASSGLFRQPQHF	TGTGCCAGCAGTGGCCTTTTCAGGCAGCCCCAGCATTTT
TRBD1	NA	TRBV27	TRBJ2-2	CASSGGTGGDTGELFF	TGTGCCAGCAGTGGAGGGACAGGGGGCGATACCGGGGAGCTGTTTTTT
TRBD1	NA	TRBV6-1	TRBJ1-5	CASSVTGANQPQHF	TGTGCCAGCAGTGTTACAGGGGCCAATCAGCCCCAGCATTTT
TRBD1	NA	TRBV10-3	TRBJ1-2	CAISETDRSHGYTF	TGTGCCATCAGCGAAACGGACAGGTCCCATGGCTACACCTTC
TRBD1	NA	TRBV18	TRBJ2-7	CASSPPGQVSYEQYF	TGTGCCAGCTCACCACCCGGACAGGTCTCCTACGAGCAGTACTTC
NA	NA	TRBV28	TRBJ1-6	CASSLGSTGWDNSPLHF	TGTGCCAGCAGTTTGGGATCGACAGGTTGGGATAATTCACCCCTCCACTTT
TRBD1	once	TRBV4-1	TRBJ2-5	CASSQTGLQETQYF	TGCGCCAGCAGCCAGACAGGGCTCCAAGAGACCCAGTACTTC
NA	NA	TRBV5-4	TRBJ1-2	CASRGPREGGPNYGYTF	TGTGCCAGCAGGGGTCCAAGGGAGGGAGGGCCCAACTATGGCTACACCTTC
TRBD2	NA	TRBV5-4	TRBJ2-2	CASSFSSGWSGAPNTGELFF	TGTGCCAGCAGCTTCTCAAGCGGGTGGAGCGGGGCTCCGAACACCGGGGAGCTGTTTTTT
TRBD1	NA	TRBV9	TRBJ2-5	CASSIRPVGRQGQETQYF	TGTGCCAGCAGCATCCGACCCGTGGGGAGACAGGGTCAAGAGACCCAGTACTTC
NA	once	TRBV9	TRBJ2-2	CASSVGQRNTGELFF	TGTGCCAGCAGCGTAGGACAGCGGAACACCGGGGAGCTGTTTTTT
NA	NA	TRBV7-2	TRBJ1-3	CASSLTLFADTIYF	TGTGCCAGCAGCTTAACACTATTTGCAGACACCATATATTTT
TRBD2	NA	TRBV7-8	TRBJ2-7	CASSLDGGADEQYF	TGTGCCAGCAGCTTAGACGGGGGGGCGGACGAGCAGTACTTC
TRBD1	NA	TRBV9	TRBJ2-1	CASSVIGDSSYNEQFF	TGTGCCAGCAGCGTAATAGGGGACAGCTCCTACAATGAGCAGTTCTTC
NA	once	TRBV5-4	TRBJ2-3	CASSLPGKSTDTQYF	TGTGCCAGCAGCCTACCGGGAAAAAGCACAGATACGCAGTATTTT
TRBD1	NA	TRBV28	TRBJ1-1	CASNLDRARTEAFF	TGTGCCAGCAACCTCGACAGGGCCCGGACTGAAGCTTTCTTT
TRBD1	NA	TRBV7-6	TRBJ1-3	CASSLGQPDSGNTIYF	TGTGCCAGCAGCTTGGGACAGCCTGACTCTGGAAACACCATATATTTT
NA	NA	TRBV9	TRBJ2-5	CASSSSVQETQYF	TGTGCCAGCAGCAGTAGCGTCCAAGAGACCCAGTACTTC
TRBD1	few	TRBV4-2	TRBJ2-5	CASSQDGQAQETQYF	TGTGCCAGCAGCCAAGACGGACAGGCCCAAGAGACCCAGTACTTC
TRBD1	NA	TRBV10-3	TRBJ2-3	CAAWDRVGDTQYF	TGTGCCGCGTGGGACAGGGTTGGAGATACGCAGTATTTT
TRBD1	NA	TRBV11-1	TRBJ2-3	CASSPDRVNTDTQYF	TGTGCCAGCAGCCCTGACAGGGTGAATACAGATACGCAGTATTTT
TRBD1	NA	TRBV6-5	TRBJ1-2	CASSYDRDYGYTF	TGTGCCAGCAGTTATGACAGGGACTATGGCTACACCTTC
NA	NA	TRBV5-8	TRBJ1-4	CASSPGWGLSEKLFF	TGTGCCAGCAGCCCAGGGTGGGGGCTCAGTGAAAAACTGTTTTTT
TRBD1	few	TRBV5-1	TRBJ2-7	CASSLGTGTGSLYEQYF	TGCGCCAGCAGCTTGGGAACCGGGACAGGGAGTCTCTACGAGCAGTACTTC
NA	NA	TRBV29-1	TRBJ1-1	CSVGLTAMNTEAFF	TGCAGCGTTGGACTGACAGCCATGAACACTGAAGCTTTCTTT
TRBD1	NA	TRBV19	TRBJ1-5	CASRPGTGGQPQHF	TGTGCCAGTAGGCCCGGGACAGGGGGCCAGCCCCAGCATTTT
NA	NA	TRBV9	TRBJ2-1	CASSVGGGRYNEQFF	TGTGCCAGCAGCGTAGGCGGGGGCCGCTACAATGAGCAGTTCTTC
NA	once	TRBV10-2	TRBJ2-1	CASGLRDEQFF	TGCGCCAGCGGACTTAGGGATGAGCAGTTCTTC
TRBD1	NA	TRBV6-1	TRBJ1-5	CASGDREFHQPQHF	TGTGCCAGCGGGGACAGGGAGTTTCATCAGCCCCAGCATTTT
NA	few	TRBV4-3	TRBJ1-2	CASSQEIGGYYGYTF	TGCGCCAGCAGCCAAGAGATAGGCGGCTACTATGGCTACACCTTC
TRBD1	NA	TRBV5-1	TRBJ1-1	CASSRTGVATEAFF	TGCGCCAGCAGCCGGACAGGGGTGGCCACTGAAGCTTTCTTT
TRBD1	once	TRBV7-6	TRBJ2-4	CASSQDRGSHPNIQYF	TGTGCCAGCAGCCAAGACAGGGGGTCGCACCCAAACATTCAGTACTTC
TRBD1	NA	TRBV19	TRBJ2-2	CASKDRGQDTGELFF	TGTGCCAGTAAGGACAGGGGGCAGGACACCGGGGAGCTGTTTTTT
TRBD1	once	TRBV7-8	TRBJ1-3	CASSPRQGRHSGNTIYF	TGTGCCAGCAGCCCCCGACAGGGGAGACACTCTGGAAACACCATATATTTT
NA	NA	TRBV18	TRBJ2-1	CASSPPVGSPFF	TGTGCCAGCTCACCACCGGTCGGTTCCCCGTTCTTC
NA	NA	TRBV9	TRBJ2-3	CASSVGGSRTDTQYF	TGTGCCAGCAGCGTAGGTGGGAGTCGCACAGATACGCAGTATTTT
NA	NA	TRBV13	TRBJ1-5	CASSLGDSNQPQHF	TGTGCCAGCAGCCTCGGGGATAGCAATCAGCCCCAGCATTTT
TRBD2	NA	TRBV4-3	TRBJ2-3	CASSRAGVLRWTDTQYF	TGCGCCAGCAGCCGGGCGGGGGTGCTCCGGTGGACAGATACGCAGTATTTT
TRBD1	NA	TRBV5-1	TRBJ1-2	CASSLEGTGKFYGYTF	TGCGCCAGCAGCTTGGAGGGGACAGGGAAGTTCTATGGCTACACCTTC
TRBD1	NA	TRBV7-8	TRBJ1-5	CASSFGQGNQPQHF	TGTGCCAGCAGCTTTGGACAGGGGAATCAGCCCCAGCATTTT
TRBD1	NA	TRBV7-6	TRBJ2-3	CASSGRQGVKDTQYF	TGTGCCAGCAGCGGACGACAGGGGGTGAAAGATACGCAGTATTTT
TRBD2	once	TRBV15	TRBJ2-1	CATSRPWAGGLSYNEQFF	TGTGCCACCAGCAGGCCTTGGGCGGGGGGACTCTCCTACAATGAGCAGTTCTTC
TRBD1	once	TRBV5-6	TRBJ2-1	CASSTAQGEQFF	TGTGCCAGCAGCACAGCACAGGGGGAGCAGTTCTTC
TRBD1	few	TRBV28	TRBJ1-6	CASSPGQGLRNSPLHF	TGTGCCAGCAGTCCCGGACAGGGGCTGAGAAATTCACCCCTCCACTTT
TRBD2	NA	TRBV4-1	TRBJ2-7	CASSPDSGVSYEQYF	TGCGCCAGCAGCCCGGATAGCGGGGTCTCCTACGAGCAGTACTTC
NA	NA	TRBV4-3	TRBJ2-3	CASSQDRVGTDTQYF	TGCGCCAGCAGCCAGGACAGAGTGGGTACAGATACGCAGTATTTT
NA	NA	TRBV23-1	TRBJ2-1	CASSQSPGYNEQFF	TGCGCCAGCAGTCAATCTCCAGGCTACAATGAGCAGTTCTTC
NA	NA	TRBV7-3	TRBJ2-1	CASSLMGQGWGLNNEQFF	TGTGCCAGCAGCTTAATGGGGCAGGGCTGGGGTCTAAACAATGAGCAGTTCTTC
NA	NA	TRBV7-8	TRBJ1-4	CASSLARVANEKLFF	TGTGCCAGCAGCTTAGCGAGGGTTGCTAATGAAAAACTGTTTTTT
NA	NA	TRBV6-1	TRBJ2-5	CASSEGGSWKETQYF	TGTGCCAGCAGTGAAGGGGGCAGCTGGAAGGAGACCCAGTACTTC
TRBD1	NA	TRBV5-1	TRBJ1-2	CASSSRTGYIYGYTF	TGCGCCAGCAGCTCTCGGACAGGGTACATCTATGGCTACACCTTC
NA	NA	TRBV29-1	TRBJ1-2	CSVETPTNYGYTF	TGCAGCGTTGAAACACCGACTAACTATGGCTACACCTTC
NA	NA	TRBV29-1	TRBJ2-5	CSATGFQETQYF	TGCAGCGCAACAGGGTTCCAAGAGACCCAGTACTTC
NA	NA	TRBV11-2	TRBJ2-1	CASSVPPGEQFF	TGTGCCAGCAGCGTACCGCCCGGTGAGCAGTTCTTC
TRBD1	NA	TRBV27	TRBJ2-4	CASSLRTGGRSIQYF	TGTGCCAGCAGTCTTAGAACAGGGGGAAGAAGCATTCAGTACTTC